A single sample is the source of the 30 T cell receptor beta chains below, sequenced in a study of cytomegalovirus exposure and HLA in healthy donors. The table came from immunoSEQ multiplex PCR; TCRdb's copy has only in-frame clones and leaves some out. The table shows under 150,000 clones, with 80% to 90% occurring only once. Sequenced material: PBMCs. The receptor set was obtained from a woman aged 18-29 years in good health and CMV-seronegative.

V gene TRBV7-6 combines with J gene TRBJ2-6; TRBD1 matches 7 bases. The CDR3 length is 20 residues. V trimming: 0 bases; J trimming: 1 base; junction bases outside the gene matches: 12. Germline V gene lookup returns CDR1 SGHVS and CDR2 FNYEAQ. Here the CDR3 reads CASSLAIMKTGVSGANVLTF. CDR3 coding DNA: TGTGCCAGCAGCTTAGCAATCATGAAAACAGGGGTTTCTGGGGCCAACGTCCTGACTTTC.

This clone has only a few counts. The chain couples TRBV19 to TRBJ1-4; TRBD1 is a possible D gene (5 bases). The CDR3 length is 13 residues. V gave up 9 bases and J gave up 5 bases, with 13 bases separating them. The V gene's germline CDR1 is LNHDA and CDR2 SQIVND (reference sequence). The CDR3 spells CARGLRSNEKLFF. In DNA form, the CDR3 reads TGTGCCAGGGGGCTAAGGAGCAATGAAAAACTGTTTTTT.

The genes are TRBV5-1 and TRBJ2-2, with D uncertain. From germline, CDR1 is SGHRS and CDR2 YFSETQ. Trimming took off 5 bases at V and 2 bases at J, with 10 bases between the two ends. The CDR3 consists of 14 residues. The CDR3 loop reads CASRSSVNTGELFF. Written as DNA, the CDR3 is TGCGCCAGCAGGAGTTCTGTCAACACCGGGGAGCTGTTTTTT.

The V call is TRBV6-1, the J call TRBJ1-6; 7 bases match TRBD1. Germline V gene lookup returns CDR1 MNHNS and CDR2 SASEGT. The CDR3 has 17 amino acids. V shed 4 bases, J shed 7 bases, and the junction held 13 bases outside the gene matches. The chain's CDR3 is CASSAYRGQTSNSPLHF. For the CDR3, the DNA is TGTGCCAGCAGTGCGTACCGGGGACAGACCTCGAATTCACCCCTCCACTTT.

This clone came up once. This chain uses TRBV7-2 with TRBJ2-5, with 10 bases aligning to TRBD2. The V gene end was trimmed by 4 bases and the J gene end by 1 base; junction bases not matched to a gene: 6. Germline CDR1 SGHTA, CDR2 FQGNSA. The CDR3 spans 16 residues. The CDR3 is CASSYVIAGGQETQYF. The CDR3 nucleotides are TGTGCCAGCAGCTACGTAATAGCGGGAGGCCAAGAGACCCAGTACTTC.

This clone was seen just once. The genes are TRBV7-9 and TRBJ1-2, with 9 bases aligning to TRBD1. CDR3 length equals 14 residues. J gave up 8 bases and V 3 bases, and 7 bases lay outside the gene matches. Germline V lookup: CDR1 SEHNR, CDR2 FQNEAQ (reference sequence). CDR3 amino acids: CASSFPGQGGGYTF. DNA of the CDR3: TGTGCCAGCAGCTTCCCGGGACAGGGAGGAGGCTACACCTTC.

This clone was seen a single time. This chain uses TRBV6-6 with TRBJ1-5, with D maybe TRBD1 (6 bases). There are 14 residues in the CDR3. V lost 5 bases and J 6 bases, leaving 14 bases between the germline ends. The germline gives CDR1 MNHNY, CDR2 SVGAGI (reference sequence). CDR3 nucleotides: TGTGCCAGCAGTGTAGGGGGTACTGGTCAGCCCCAGCATTTT. This codes for CASSVGGTGQPQHF.

The chain uses TRBV6-4 and TRBJ2-3, with D perhaps matching TRBD1 (6 bases). V lost 0 bases and J lost 0, with 7 bases in between. CDR1 and CDR2 from the germline V gene are MRHNA and SNTAGT. The CDR3 is 15 amino acids. The CDR3 sequence is CASSDSTGSTDTQYF. The CDR3 DNA follows: TGTGCCAGCAGTGACTCGACAGGAAGCACAGATACGCAGTATTTT.

J is TRBJ1-3 and V is TRBV5-1; TRBD1 matches 7 bases. The CDR3 loop spans 15 amino acids. Germline V CDR1 and CDR2: SGHRS, YFSETQ. V lost 4 bases to trimming and J lost 3 bases; unmatched junction nucleotides: 7. The CDR3 region has the DNA TGCGCCAGCAGCGCCGGGACAGCCTTTGGAAACACCATATATTTT. Protein product: CASSAGTAFGNTIYF.

The rearrangement joins TRBV18 to TRBJ1-1; possible D gene TRBD1, 6 bases. Germline CDR1 and CDR2: KGHSH and LQKENI. The CDR3 length is 14 residues. V was pared by 3 bases and J by 1 base, with 9 bases between. The CDR3 region is CASSPGGGNTEAFF. The CDR3 coding sequence is TGTGCCAGCTCACCGGGAGGGGGGAACACTGAAGCTTTCTTT.

The chain carries TRBV4-1 and TRBJ1-2; TRBD1 matches 7 bases. The CDR3 covers 15 residues. Germline V CDR1 and CDR2: MGHRA, YSYEKL. Losses at the gene ends were 1 base for V and 4 bases for J; bases not matched to a gene: 6. The CDR3 nucleotides are TGCGCCAGCAGCCAAGTGGCAGGGGGGACCTATGGCTACACCTTC. It is translated as CASSQVAGGTYGYTF.

The chain recombines TRBV4-1 with TRBJ1-4; tentatively, D is TRBD1 (6 bases). Germline assignment: CDR1 MGHRA and CDR2 YSYEKL. This CDR3 region has 15 residues. V lost 2 bases to trimming and J lost 4 bases, with 11 bases between them. The CDR3 region has the DNA TGCGCCAGCAGCCAACCAGACAGGTATAATGAAAAACTGTTTTTT. Protein: CASSQPDRYNEKLFF.

V and J are TRBV15 and TRBJ2-7, with D unclear. Germline lookup yields CDR1 LNHNV and CDR2 YYDKDF (reference sequence). V shed 5 bases and J shed 2 bases, with 16 bases lying between them. This CDR3 spans 15 amino acids. Here the CDR3 reads CATSRYPSRPYEQYF. DNA for the CDR3: TGTGCCACCAGCCGTTACCCCAGCAGGCCCTACGAGCAGTACTTC.

This clone was picked up one time. The rearrangement links TRBV7-8 to TRBJ2-7; 7 bases are a match to TRBD1. The CDR3 runs 14 residues. Germline-derived CDR1 and CDR2 are SGHVS and FQNEAQ. V lost 7 bases, J lost 5 bases, and 11 bases stayed unmatched. The CDR3 coding sequence is TGTGCCAGCACCTTTCTGACAGGGCTCCACGAGCAGTACTTC. This sequence encodes CASTFLTGLHEQYF.

This clone came up a few times. The genes are TRBV2 and TRBJ1-2; TRBD1 is a possible D gene (5 bases). Germline V CDR1 and CDR2: SNHLY, FYNNEI. Deletions cut 6 bases from V and 0 bases from J, with 11 bases between. The CDR3 has 14 residues. The chain's CDR3 is CASRGQGANYGYTF. In DNA form, the CDR3 reads TGTGCCAGCAGAGGACAAGGTGCTAACTATGGCTACACCTTC.

The chain employs TRBV19 and TRBJ2-1; 13 bases are a match to TRBD2. The V segment lost 6 bases and the J segment 0 bases; nucleotides outside the gene matches: 8. Germline CDR1 reads LNHDA; CDR2 reads SQIVND (reference sequence). CDR3 size: 18 residues. The CDR3 reads CASSLGLAGASSYNEQFF. The CDR3 nucleotides are TGTGCCAGTAGCCTTGGACTAGCGGGGGCGTCCTCCTACAATGAGCAGTTCTTC.

The chain is built from TRBV4-3 and TRBJ2-1; either TRBD1 or TRBD2 may supply D (6 bases each). Germline V gene lookup returns CDR1 LGHNA and CDR2 YSLEER. The ends were cut back, 4 bases at V and 10 bases at J, with 14 bases in the middle. This CDR3 contains 13 residues. Here the CDR3 DNA reads TGCGCCAGCAGCCGAGAGGGGGGTAGGGAGCAGTTCTTC. Its protein is CASSREGGREQFF.

The V call is TRBV7-3, the J call TRBJ1-6, with unresolved D. V gave up 0 bases and J gave up 9 bases, with 6 bases separating them. This CDR3 is built from 13 residues. From germline, CDR1 is SGHTA and CDR2 FQGTGA. CDR3 protein: CASSLTGGSPLHF. In DNA form, the CDR3 reads TGTGCCAGCAGCTTAACCGGAGGTTCACCCCTCCACTTT.

This chain uses TRBV2 with TRBJ1-1; 7 bases agree with TRBD1. J gave up 7 bases and V 6 bases, and 5 bases lay outside the gene matches. Germline V lookup: CDR1 SNHLY, CDR2 FYNNEI. The CDR3 sequence is 12 residues long. The CDR3 sequence: CASRPQGIEAFF. The DNA of the CDR3 is TGTGCCAGCAGACCACAGGGGATTGAAGCTTTCTTT.

The rearrangement joins TRBV19 to TRBJ1-1, with 7 bases matching TRBD1. The J segment lost 0 bases and the V segment lost 5 bases, leaving 6 bases of the junction unmatched. The CDR3 has 15 amino acids. CDR1 and CDR2 from the germline V gene are LNHDA and SQIVND (reference sequence). The CDR3 region has the DNA TGTGCCAGTAGTCCACCCGGGACAGTGAACACTGAAGCTTTCTTT. It is translated as CASSPPGTVNTEAFF.

The chain uses TRBV20-1 and TRBJ2-7; tentatively, D is TRBD2 (6 bases). V gave up 5 bases and J gave up 7 bases, with 12 bases separating them. There are 11 residues in the CDR3. Germline V gene sequence: CDR1 DFQATT, CDR2 SNEGSKA (reference sequence). The CDR3 loop reads CSAATRDEQYF. For the CDR3, the DNA is TGCAGTGCTGCGACTAGGGATGAGCAGTACTTC.

The chain employs TRBV27 and TRBJ2-7; a weak D match, TRBD1 (6 bases). The CDR3 runs 13 residues. Per germline, CDR1 MNHEY and CDR2 SMNVEV (reference sequence). V was cut by 3 bases and J by 5 bases, with 11 bases left in between. The CDR3 coding sequence is TGTGCCAGCAGTTTTCGCAGGGGAGACGAGCAGTACTTC. It specifies CASSFRRGDEQYF.

This rearrangement joins TRBV27 to TRBJ2-1; TRBD1 agrees at 9 bases. V lost 6 bases to trimming and J lost 7 bases; unmatched junction nucleotides: 7. The germline CDR1 and CDR2 sequences are MNHEY and SMNVEV (reference sequence). This CDR3 is built from 14 residues. The CDR3 DNA is TGTGCCAGCAGCGAGGGGACAGGGTGGAATGAGCAGTTCTTC. This sequence encodes CASSEGTGWNEQFF.

The chain couples TRBV5-6 to TRBJ1-2, with 7 bases lining up with TRBD1. The ends lost 0 bases at V and 1 base at J; junction bases unmatched: 3. Germline CDR1 SGHDT, CDR2 YYEEEE. This CDR3 contains 15 residues. The CDR3 DNA follows: TGTGCCAGCAGCTTGGGCCGACAGGGTAACTATGGCTACACCTTC. Its translation: CASSLGRQGNYGYTF.

The V gene is TRBV10-3, the J gene TRBJ2-3; TRBD2 aligns across 8 bases. The CDR3 totals 15 residues. The V and J ends lost 6 bases and 4 bases, in that order; junction bases with no gene match: 9. Germline loops: CDR1 ENHRY, CDR2 SYGVKD. The CDR3 here is CAIRGSGALSDTQYF. Written as DNA, the CDR3 is TGTGCCATCAGGGGTAGCGGGGCCCTATCAGATACGCAGTATTTT.

V and J are TRBV19 and TRBJ2-7; 7 nucleotides align to TRBD1. Losses at the gene ends were 4 bases for V and 2 bases for J; bases not matched to a gene: 11. Germline V CDR1 and CDR2: LNHDA, SQIVND (reference sequence). The CDR3 extends over 16 amino acids. DNA of the CDR3: TGTGCCAGTAGTACAACAGGGGAATTACGAACCTACGAGCAGTACTTC. It is translated as CASSTTGELRTYEQYF.

This clone was recorded once. The chain links TRBV7-2 to TRBJ1-2; TRBD1 aligns across 12 bases. V lost 2 bases and J lost 8; bases outside the gene matches: 12. CDR3 size: 17 residues. CDR1 and CDR2 (germline): SGHTA, FQGNSA. The CDR3 bases are TGTGCCAGCAGCTTATTCGATCCGGGACAGGGGGCGCGGGGCTACACCTTC. This codes for CASSLFDPGQGARGYTF. Using reference TRBV7-2 and TRBJ1-2 for the parts outside the CDR3, the full variable domain is GAGVSQSPSNKVTEKGKDVELRCDPISGHTALYWYRQSLGQGLEFLIYFQGNSAPDKSGLPSDRFSAERTGGSVSTLTIQRTQQEDSAVYLCASSLFDPGQGARGYTFGSGTRLTVV.

The chain joins TRBV2 to TRBJ1-5; D possibly corresponds to TRBD1 (6 bases). V was shortened by 2 bases and J by 3 bases, with 11 bases between the two germline ends. Germline assignment: CDR1 SNHLY and CDR2 FYNNEI. This CDR3 has 15 residues. For the CDR3, the DNA is TGTGCCAGCAGTGAATTTGGGGGCCTCAATCAGCCCCAGCATTTT. Translating it yields CASSEFGGLNQPQHF.

J is TRBJ1-1 and V is TRBV18, with D perhaps matching TRBD1 (6 bases). V shed 6 bases and J shed 4 bases, with 12 bases lying between them. Per the germline V gene, CDR1 is KGHSH and CDR2 is LQKENI. The CDR3 sequence is 13 residues long. The CDR3 here is CASSLGQPTEAFF. The CDR3, as DNA: TGTGCCAGCTCGCTGGGACAACCCACTGAAGCTTTCTTT.

The chain uses TRBV6-6 and TRBJ2-3; the match to TRBD1 covers 10 bases. The J segment lost 6 bases and the V segment lost 5 bases, leaving 5 bases of the junction unmatched. This CDR3 has 14 residues. Per the germline V gene, CDR1 is MNHNY and CDR2 is SVGAGI (reference sequence). The CDR3 here is CASSTGQGVDTQYF. The CDR3 DNA reads as TGTGCCAGCAGTACAGGACAGGGGGTGGATACGCAGTATTTT.